The 11 T cell receptor beta chains below all came from one sample that was sequenced in a study of lymphopenia after photon versus proton radiotherapy. The protocol was immunoSEQ multiplex PCR, while the TCRdb copy is restricted to in-frame clones and leaves out a portion. This sample carries around 27,000 clones, 90% of them seen once, and the ten largest clones take under 0.9%. Sequencing was performed on peripheral blood, taken from a patient treated with photon-based radiotherapy. These receptor sequences come from a woman in her forties or fifties with cholangiocarcinoma.

This chain links TRBV5-1 with TRBJ2-3; unclear D gene. From germline, CDR1 is SGHRS and CDR2 YFSETQ. The germline V and J ends were trimmed by 0 bases and 1 base, with 3 bases remaining between them. The CDR3 covers 13 residues. The DNA of the CDR3 is TGCGCCAGCAGCTTGGGGGGCACAGATACGCAGTATTTT. Residues: CASSLGGTDTQYF. The complete variable domain, with remaining parts taken from reference TRBV5-1 and TRBJ2-3, reads KAGVTQTPRYLIKTRGQQVTLSCSPISGHRSVSWYQQTPGQGLQFLFEYFSETQRNKGNFPGRFSGRQFSNSRSEMNVSTLELGDSALYLCASSLGGTDTQYFGPGTRLTVL.

The chain is built from TRBV19 and TRBJ1-2, with 12 bases matching TRBD1. The length of the CDR3 is 14 residues. Germline V lookup: CDR1 LNHDA, CDR2 SQIVND (reference sequence). The V and J ends lost 7 bases and 8 bases, in that order; junction bases with no gene match: 8. The DNA of the CDR3 is TGTGCCAGTAAACCGGGACAGGGGGCTTGGGGCTACACCTTC. This gives the protein CASKPGQGAWGYTF.

The chain is built from TRBV18 and TRBJ2-7; D call uncertain. Trimming pared 3 bases from V and 5 bases from J, leaving 17 bases between. Per the germline V gene, CDR1 is KGHSH and CDR2 is LQKENI. This CDR3 region has 15 residues. CDR3 sequence (DNA): TGTGCCAGCTCACCTCAGTACCAAAAATCCAACGAGCAGTACTTC. Translated: CASSPQYQKSNEQYF.

This chain uses TRBV19 with TRBJ1-5, with TRBD1 matching over 7 bases. Germline CDR1 and CDR2: LNHDA and SQIVND (reference sequence). CDR3 length equals 15 residues. V was clipped by 6 bases and J by 2 bases; unmatched bases: 7. The CDR3 DNA reads as TGTGCCAGTAGCCCGGGACAGAGCCGCAATCAGCCCCAGCATTTT. It yields the protein CASSPGQSRNQPQHF.

This chain links TRBV27 with TRBJ2-5; 8 positions agree with TRBD2. CDR1 and CDR2 from the germline V gene are MNHEY and SMNVEV (reference sequence). The CDR3 runs to 17 residues. The trim removed 5 bases at V and 9 bases at J, leaving 20 bases unmatched. The CDR3 protein is CASSPTSLAGTLGAQYF. DNA for the CDR3: TGTGCCAGCAGTCCCACCTCTTTAGCGGGGACGCTCGGGGCCCAGTACTTC.

The chain joins TRBV30 to TRBJ1-3; D remains unclear. CDR3 length equals 16 residues. Trimming cost V 5 bases and J 4 bases, with 21 bases left between them. CDR1 GTSNPN and CDR2 SVGIG come from the germline V gene (reference sequence). The CDR3 protein is CAWVPPGHGFGNTIYF. CDR3 coding DNA: TGTGCCTGGGTGCCCCCGGGCCACGGCTTCGGAAACACCATATATTTT.

The chain couples TRBV6-5 to TRBJ1-3; no reliable D call. With 0 bases removed from V and 0 bases from J, the gap between germline ends came to 6 bases. Looked up from germline, CDR1 is MNHEY and CDR2 is SVGAGI. There are 15 residues in the CDR3. CDR3 in amino acids: CASSYSTVSGNTIYF. CDR3 DNA sequence: TGTGCCAGCAGTTACTCGACGGTCTCTGGAAACACCATATATTTT.

CDR3 residues: CASSPPTETQYF. CDR3 nucleotides: TGTGCCAGCTCACCACCGACCGAGACCCAGTACTTC. The chain employs TRBV18 and TRBJ2-5; D gene ambiguous. V was clipped by 0 bases and J by 5 bases, with 4 bases between them. The CDR3 is made up of 12 amino acids. From germline, CDR1 is KGHSH and CDR2 LQKENI.

This clone was seen once. V is TRBV7-2 and J is TRBJ1-1; 7 bases match TRBD1. This CDR3 has 16 residues. Trimming removed 5 bases from V and 3 bases from J; junction bases left unmatched: 12. Germline V gives CDR1 SGHTA, CDR2 FQGNSA. CDR3 protein: CASSPTGYAKYTEAFF. CDR3 DNA sequence: TGTGCCAGCAGCCCGACAGGGTACGCGAAGTACACTGAAGCTTTCTTT.

Only a few counts were recorded for this clone. J is TRBJ2-5 and V is TRBV11-2; D might be TRBD1 (6 bases). V lost 5 bases, J lost 0 bases, and 13 bases lay in between. The length of the CDR3 is 15 residues. Germline V lookup: CDR1 SGHAT, CDR2 FQNNGV. CDR3 bases: TGTGCCAGCAGCATACCACAGGGAGACCAAGAGACCCAGTACTTC. It codes for CASSIPQGDQETQYF.

The chain carries TRBV27 and TRBJ1-1; maybe TRBD1 (5 bases). V was shortened by 1 base and J by 4 bases, with 7 bases between the two germline ends. The CDR3 has 13 amino acids. The germline CDR1 and CDR2 sequences are MNHEY and SMNVEV (reference sequence). The CDR3 loop reads CASSLWRGTEAFF. The CDR3 DNA reads as TGTGCCAGCAGTTTATGGAGGGGCACTGAAGCTTTCTTT.